This T cell receptor (beta chain) comes out of a study of blood T cell repertoires in COVID-19. Germline V CDR1 and CDR2: SGDLS, YYNGEE. V was shortened by 3 bases and J by 4 bases, with 16 bases between the two germline ends. The CDR3 consists of 15 residues. In the original processing: Using reference gene primer amplification, nucleated cell counts were estimated. TCRdb's table, derived via immunoSEQ multiplex PCR, lists solely in-frame clones and lacks some. V and J calls and clone size are copied from that table; D and trimming were computed from the DNA. Found here are over 350,000 clones, roughly 87% of them singletons; the top ten hold roughly 2%.

The TCR sequence derives from a woman aged 18-29 years with acute COVID-19. The specimen was PBMCs or T cells enriched from blood (not recorded which). The rearrangement joins TRBV9 to TRBJ2-5, with a possible D match to TRBD1 (5 bases). DNA for the CDR3: TGTGCCAGCAGCGCCAGGGCAGGCTGGGGAGAGACCCAGTACTTC. This translates into CASSARAGWGETQYF.